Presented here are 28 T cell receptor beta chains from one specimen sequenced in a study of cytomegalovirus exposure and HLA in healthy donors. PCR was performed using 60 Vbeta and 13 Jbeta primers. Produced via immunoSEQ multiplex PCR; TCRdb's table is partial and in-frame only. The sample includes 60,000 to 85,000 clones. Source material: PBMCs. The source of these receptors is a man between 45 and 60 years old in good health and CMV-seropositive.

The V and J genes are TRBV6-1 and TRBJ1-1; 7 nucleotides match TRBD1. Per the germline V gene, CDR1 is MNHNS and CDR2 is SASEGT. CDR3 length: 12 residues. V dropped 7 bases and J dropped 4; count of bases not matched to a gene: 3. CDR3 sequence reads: CASTSGGTEAFF. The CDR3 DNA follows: TGTGCCAGCACCTCAGGGGGCACTGAAGCTTTCTTT.

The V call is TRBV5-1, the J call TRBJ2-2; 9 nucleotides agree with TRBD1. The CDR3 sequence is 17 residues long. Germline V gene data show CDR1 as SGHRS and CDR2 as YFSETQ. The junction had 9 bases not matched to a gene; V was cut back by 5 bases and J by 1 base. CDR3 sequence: CASSPLTGGKNTGELFF. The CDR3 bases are TGCGCCAGCAGTCCCCTTACAGGGGGCAAGAACACCGGGGAGCTGTTTTTT.

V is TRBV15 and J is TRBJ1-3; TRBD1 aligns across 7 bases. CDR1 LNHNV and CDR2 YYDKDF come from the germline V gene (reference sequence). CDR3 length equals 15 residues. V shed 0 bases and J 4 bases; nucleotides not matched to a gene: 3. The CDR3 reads CATSREQGSGNTIYF. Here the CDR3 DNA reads TGTGCCACCAGCAGAGAACAGGGGTCCGGAAACACCATATATTTT.

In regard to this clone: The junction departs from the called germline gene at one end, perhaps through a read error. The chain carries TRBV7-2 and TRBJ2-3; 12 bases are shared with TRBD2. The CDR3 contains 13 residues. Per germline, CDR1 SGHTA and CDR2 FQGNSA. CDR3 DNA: TGTGCCAGCAGCCTACGACTAGCGGGGGCGACCCTTTTT. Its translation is CASSLRLAGATLF. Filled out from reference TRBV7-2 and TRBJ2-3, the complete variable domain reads GAGVSQSPSNKVTEKGKDVELRCDPISGHTALYWYRQSLGQGLEFLIYFQGNSAPDKSGLPSDRFSAERTGGSVSTLTIQRTQQEDSAVYLCASSLRLAGATLFGPGTRLTVL.

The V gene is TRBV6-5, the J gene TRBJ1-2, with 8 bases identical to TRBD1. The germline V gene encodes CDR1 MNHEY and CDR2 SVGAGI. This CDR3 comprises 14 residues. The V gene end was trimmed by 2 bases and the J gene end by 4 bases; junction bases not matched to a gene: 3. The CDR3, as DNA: TGTGCCAGCAGTTACCTCGACAGGGGCTATGGCTACACCTTC. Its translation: CASSYLDRGYGYTF.

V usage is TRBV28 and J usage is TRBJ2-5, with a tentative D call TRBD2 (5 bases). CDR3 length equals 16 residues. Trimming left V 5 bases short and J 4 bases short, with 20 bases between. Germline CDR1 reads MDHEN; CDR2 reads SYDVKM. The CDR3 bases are TGTGCCAGCAGTCCCCCCGGGGTAGCCCCCTCAGAGACCCAGTACTTC. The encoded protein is CASSPPGVAPSETQYF. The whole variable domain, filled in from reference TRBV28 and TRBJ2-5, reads DVKVTQSSRYLVKRTGEKVFLECVQDMDHENMFWYRQDPGLGLRLIYFSYDVKMKEKGDIPEGYSVSREKKERFSLILESASTNQTSMYLCASSPPGVAPSETQYFGPGTRLLVL.

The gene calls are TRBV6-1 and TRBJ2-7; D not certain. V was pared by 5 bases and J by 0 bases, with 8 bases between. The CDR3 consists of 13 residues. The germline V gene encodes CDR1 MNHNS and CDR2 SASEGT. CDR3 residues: CASSTRSSYEQYV. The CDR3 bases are TGTGCCAGCAGTACGAGGAGCTCCTACGAGCAGTACGTC.

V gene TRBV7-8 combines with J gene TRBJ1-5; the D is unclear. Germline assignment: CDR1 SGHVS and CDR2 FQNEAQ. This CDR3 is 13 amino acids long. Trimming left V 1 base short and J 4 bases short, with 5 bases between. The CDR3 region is CASSLDRNQPQHF. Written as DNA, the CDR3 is TGTGCCAGCAGCTTAGACAGAAATCAGCCCCAGCATTTT.

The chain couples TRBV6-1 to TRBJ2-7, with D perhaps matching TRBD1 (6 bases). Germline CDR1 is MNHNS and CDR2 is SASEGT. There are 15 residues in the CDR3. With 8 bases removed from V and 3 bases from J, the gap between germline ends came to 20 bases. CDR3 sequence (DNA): TGTGCCAGCCGGGAAGAAACAGGGAGAAGCTACGAGCAGTACGTC. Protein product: CASREETGRSYEQYV.

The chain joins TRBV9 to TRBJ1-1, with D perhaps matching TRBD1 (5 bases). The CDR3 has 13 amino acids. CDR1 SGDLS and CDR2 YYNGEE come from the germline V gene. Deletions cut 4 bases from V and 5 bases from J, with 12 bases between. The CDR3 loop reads CASSPWGVTEAFF. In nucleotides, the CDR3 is TGTGCCAGCAGCCCATGGGGGGTGACTGAAGCTTTCTTT. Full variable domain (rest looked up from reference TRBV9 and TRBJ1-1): DSGVTQTPKHLITATGQRVTLRCSPRSGDLSVYWYQQSLDQGLQFLIQYYNGEERAKGNILERFSAQQFPDLHSELNLSSLELGDSALYFCASSPWGVTEAFFGQGTRLTVV.

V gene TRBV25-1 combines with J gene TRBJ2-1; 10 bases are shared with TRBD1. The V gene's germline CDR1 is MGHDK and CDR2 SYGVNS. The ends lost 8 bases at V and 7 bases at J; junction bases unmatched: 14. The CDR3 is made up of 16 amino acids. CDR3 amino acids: CASSTPRDRGRNEQFF. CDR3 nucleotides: TGTGCCAGCTCGACCCCCCGGGACAGGGGAAGGAATGAGCAGTTCTTC.

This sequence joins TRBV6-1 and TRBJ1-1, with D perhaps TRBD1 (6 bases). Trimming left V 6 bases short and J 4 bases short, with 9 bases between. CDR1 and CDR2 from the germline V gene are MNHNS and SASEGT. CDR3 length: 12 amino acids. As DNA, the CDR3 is TGTGCCAGCAGCCAGGGGCCCACTGAAGCTTTCTTT. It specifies CASSQGPTEAFF.

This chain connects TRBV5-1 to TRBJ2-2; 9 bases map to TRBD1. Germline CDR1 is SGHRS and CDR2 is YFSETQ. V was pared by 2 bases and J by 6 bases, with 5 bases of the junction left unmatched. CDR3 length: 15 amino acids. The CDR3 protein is CASSLSQGAAGELFF. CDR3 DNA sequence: TGCGCCAGCAGCTTATCACAGGGGGCGGCCGGGGAGCTGTTTTTT.

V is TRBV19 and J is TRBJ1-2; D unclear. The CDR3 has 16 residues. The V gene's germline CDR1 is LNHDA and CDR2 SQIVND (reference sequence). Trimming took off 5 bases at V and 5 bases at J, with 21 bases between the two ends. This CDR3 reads CASSAPPTYGIYGYTF. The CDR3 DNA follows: TGTGCCAGTAGTGCACCCCCAACCTACGGGATATATGGCTACACCTTC.

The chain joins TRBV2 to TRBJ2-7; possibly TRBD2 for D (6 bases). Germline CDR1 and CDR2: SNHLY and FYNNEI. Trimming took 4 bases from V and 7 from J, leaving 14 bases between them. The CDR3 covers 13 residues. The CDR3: CASSGDSIWEQYF. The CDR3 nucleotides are TGTGCCAGCAGTGGGGACTCAATTTGGGAGCAGTACTTC.

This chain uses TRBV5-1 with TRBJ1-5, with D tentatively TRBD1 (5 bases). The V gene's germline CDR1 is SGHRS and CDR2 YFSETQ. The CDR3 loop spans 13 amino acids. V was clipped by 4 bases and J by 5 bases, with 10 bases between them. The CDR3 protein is CASSLTADQPQHF. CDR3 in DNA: TGCGCCAGCAGCCTGACAGCCGATCAGCCCCAGCATTTT.

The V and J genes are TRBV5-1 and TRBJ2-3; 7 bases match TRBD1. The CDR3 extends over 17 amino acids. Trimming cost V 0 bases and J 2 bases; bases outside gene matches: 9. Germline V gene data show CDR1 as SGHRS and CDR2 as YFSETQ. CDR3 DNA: TGCGCCAGCAGCTTGGAGGCTCGAGACAGGGCCACAGATACGCAGTATTTT. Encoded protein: CASSLEARDRATDTQYF.

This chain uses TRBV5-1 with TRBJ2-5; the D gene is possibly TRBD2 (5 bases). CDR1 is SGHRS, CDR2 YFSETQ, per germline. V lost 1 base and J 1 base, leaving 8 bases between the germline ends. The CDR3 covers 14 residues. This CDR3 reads CASSLSGFQETQYF. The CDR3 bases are TGCGCCAGCAGCTTGTCGGGGTTCCAAGAGACCCAGTACTTC.

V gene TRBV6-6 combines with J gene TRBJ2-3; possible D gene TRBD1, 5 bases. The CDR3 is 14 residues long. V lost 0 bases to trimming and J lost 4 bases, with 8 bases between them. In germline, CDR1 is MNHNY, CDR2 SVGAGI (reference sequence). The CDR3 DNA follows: TGTGCCAGCAGTTACTCAGGGGCCGCAGATACGCAGTATTTT. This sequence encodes CASSYSGAADTQYF.

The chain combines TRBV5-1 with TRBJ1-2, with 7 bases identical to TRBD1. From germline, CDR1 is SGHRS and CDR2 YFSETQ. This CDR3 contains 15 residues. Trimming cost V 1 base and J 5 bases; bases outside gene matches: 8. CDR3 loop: CASSLRQGGGYGYTF. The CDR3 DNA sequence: TGCGCCAGCAGCTTGCGACAGGGTGGCGGGTATGGCTACACCTTC.

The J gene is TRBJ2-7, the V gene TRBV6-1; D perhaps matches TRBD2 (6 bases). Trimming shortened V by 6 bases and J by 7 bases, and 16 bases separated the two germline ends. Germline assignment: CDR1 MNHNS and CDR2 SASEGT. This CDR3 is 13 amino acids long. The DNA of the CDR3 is TGTGCCAGCAGACCTGGGGGGATTTTTGAGCAGTACTTC. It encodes CASRPGGIFEQYF.

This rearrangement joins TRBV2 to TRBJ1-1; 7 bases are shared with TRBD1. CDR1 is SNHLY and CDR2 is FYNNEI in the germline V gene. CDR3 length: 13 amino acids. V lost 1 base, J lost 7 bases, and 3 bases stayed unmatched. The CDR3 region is CASSEEQGSEAFF. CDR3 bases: TGTGCCAGCAGTGAAGAACAGGGGAGTGAAGCTTTCTTT.

CDR3 nucleotide sequence: TGTGCCATCTCTGACAGGGGCGACACTGAAGCTTTCTTT. Translation gives CAISDRGDTEAFF. V is TRBV6-1 and J is TRBJ1-1; 8 bases align to TRBD1. V shed 10 bases, J shed 3 bases, and the junction held 7 bases outside the gene matches. CDR1 is MNHNS and CDR2 is SASEGT in the germline V gene. The CDR3 sequence is 13 residues long.

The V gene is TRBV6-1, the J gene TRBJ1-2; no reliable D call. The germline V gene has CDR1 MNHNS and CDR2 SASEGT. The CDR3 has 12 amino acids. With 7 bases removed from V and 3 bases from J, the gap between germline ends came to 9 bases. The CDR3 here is CASTYQDYGYTF. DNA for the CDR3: TGTGCCAGCACTTACCAGGACTATGGCTACACCTTC.

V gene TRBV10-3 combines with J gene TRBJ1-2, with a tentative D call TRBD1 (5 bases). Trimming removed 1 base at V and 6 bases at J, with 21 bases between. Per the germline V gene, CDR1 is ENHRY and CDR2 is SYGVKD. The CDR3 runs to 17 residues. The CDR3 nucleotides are TGTGCCATCAGTGAGTGGGCTGTGGGGCTTTCAGAGGATGGCTACACCTTC. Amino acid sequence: CAISEWAVGLSEDGYTF.

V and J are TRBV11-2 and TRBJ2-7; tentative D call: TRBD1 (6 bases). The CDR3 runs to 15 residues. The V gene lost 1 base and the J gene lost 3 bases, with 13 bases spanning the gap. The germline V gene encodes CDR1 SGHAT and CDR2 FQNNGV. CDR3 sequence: CASSLGPGQDYEQYF. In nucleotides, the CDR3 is TGTGCCAGCAGCTTAGGACCGGGACAAGACTACGAGCAGTACTTC. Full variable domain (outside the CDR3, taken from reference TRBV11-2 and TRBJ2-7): EAGVAQSPRYKIIEKRQSVAFWCNPISGHATLYWYQQILGQGPKLLIQFQNNGVVDDSQLPKDRFSAERLKGVDSTLKIQPAKLEDSAVYLCASSLGPGQDYEQYFGPGTRLTVT.

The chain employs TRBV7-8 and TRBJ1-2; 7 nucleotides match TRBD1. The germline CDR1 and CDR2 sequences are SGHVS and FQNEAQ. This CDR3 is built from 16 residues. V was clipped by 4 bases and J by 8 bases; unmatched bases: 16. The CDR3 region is CASSSHHTGTAEGYTF. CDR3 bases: TGTGCCAGCAGCTCTCATCATACCGGGACAGCAGAGGGCTACACCTTC.

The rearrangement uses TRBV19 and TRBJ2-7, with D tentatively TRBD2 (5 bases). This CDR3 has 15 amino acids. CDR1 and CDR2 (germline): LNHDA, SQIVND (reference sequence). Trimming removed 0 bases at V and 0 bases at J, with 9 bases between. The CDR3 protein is CASSIESGSSYEQYF. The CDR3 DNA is TGTGCCAGTAGTATAGAAAGCGGTAGCTCCTACGAGCAGTACTTC.